The clone carrying this TCR beta chain was observed a handful of times. The antigen is undetermined. These data belong to a study of T cells after yellow fever vaccination. Broader study findings: The CD4 and CD8 compartments had a small share of their clonotypes in common.

One entry per CDR3 protein, called by TCRdb with MiXCR from the 5' RACE reads. In the table there are approximately 580,000 distinct CDR3 sequences, about a sixth of which are singletons. The sequence derives from a man in his late teens or twenties who received the YFV17D yellow fever vaccine. The specimen comprised PBMCs, sampled 5 days after the first yellow fever vaccination.

The CDR3 DNA sequence: TGTGCCAGCACTCGCGGCAATCAGCCCCAGCATTTT. Protein sequence: CASTRGNQPQHF. V gene TRBV6-2 or TRBV6-3 combines with J gene TRBJ1-5; D unresolved. CDR3 length: 12 amino acids. Germline V gene data show CDR1 as MNHEY and CDR2 as SVGEGT. Trimming removed 7 bases from V and 2 bases from J, with 6 bases in between.